This T cell receptor beta chain was captured in a study of blood T cell repertoires in COVID-19. Generated by immunoSEQ multiplex PCR, the TCRdb table keeps only in-frame clones and is missing some. The sample lists about 240,000 clones, 85% to 90% occurring once. The CDR3 spans 14 residues. Germline V gene lookup returns CDR1 MGHDK and CDR2 SYGVNS. V gave up 6 bases and J gave up 3 bases, with 11 bases separating them. The sample taken for sequencing was peripheral blood. The rearrangement links TRBV25-1 to TRBJ2-2, with D tentatively TRBD1 (6 bases). This receptor was taken from a woman aged 45-65 years with COVID-19, enrolled during active disease. The CDR3 nucleotides are TGTGCCAGCAGGGTGGGGGCGGACACCGGGGAGCTGTTTTTT. This encodes CASRVGADTGELFF. The full variable domain, its missing parts supplied by reference TRBV25-1 and TRBJ2-2, is EADIYQTPRYLVIGTGKKITLECSQTMGHDKMYWYQQDPGMELHLIHYSYGVNSTEKGDLSSESTVSRIRTEHFPLTLESARPSHTSQYLCASRVGADTGELFFGEGSRLTVL.